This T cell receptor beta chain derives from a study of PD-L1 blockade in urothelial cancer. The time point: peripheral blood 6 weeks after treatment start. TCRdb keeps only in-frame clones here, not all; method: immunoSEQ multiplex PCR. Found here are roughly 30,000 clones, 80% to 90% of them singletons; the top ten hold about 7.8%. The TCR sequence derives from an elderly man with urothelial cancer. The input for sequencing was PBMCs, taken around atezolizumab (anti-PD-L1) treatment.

Here the CDR3 reads CASSARGRGHYEQYF. CDR3 DNA: TGTGCCAGCTCCGCTAGGGGGAGGGGCCACTACGAGCAGTACTTC. V gene TRBV28 combines with J gene TRBJ2-7, with D possibly TRBD2 on 7 matching bases. The CDR3 has 15 residues. Trimming took 8 bases from V and 3 from J, leaving 20 bases between them. Germline V gene data show CDR1 as MDHEN and CDR2 as SYDVKM.